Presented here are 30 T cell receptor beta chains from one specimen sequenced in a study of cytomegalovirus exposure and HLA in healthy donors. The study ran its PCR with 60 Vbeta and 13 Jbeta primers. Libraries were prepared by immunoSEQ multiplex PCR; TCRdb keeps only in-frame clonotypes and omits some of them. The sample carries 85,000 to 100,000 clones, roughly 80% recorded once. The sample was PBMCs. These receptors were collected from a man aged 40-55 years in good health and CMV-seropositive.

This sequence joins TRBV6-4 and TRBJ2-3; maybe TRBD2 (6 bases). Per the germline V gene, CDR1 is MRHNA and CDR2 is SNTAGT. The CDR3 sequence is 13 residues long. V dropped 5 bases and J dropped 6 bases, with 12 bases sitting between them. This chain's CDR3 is CASSSSGTDTQYF. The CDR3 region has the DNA TGTGCCAGCAGTAGTAGCGGAACGGATACGCAGTATTTT.

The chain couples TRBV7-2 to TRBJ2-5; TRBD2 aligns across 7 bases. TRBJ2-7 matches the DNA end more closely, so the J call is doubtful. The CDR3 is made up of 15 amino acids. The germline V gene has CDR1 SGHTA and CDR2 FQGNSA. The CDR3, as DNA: TGTGCCAGCAGCTTAGCGGGAGGGTTCTCCTACGAGCAGTACTTC. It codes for CASSLAGGFSYEQYF.

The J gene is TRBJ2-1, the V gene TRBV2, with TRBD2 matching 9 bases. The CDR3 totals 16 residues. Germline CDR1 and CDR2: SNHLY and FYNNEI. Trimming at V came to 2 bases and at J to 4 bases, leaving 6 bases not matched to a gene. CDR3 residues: CASSEPSGRIYNEQFF. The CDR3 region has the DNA TGTGCCAGCAGTGAACCCAGCGGGAGGATATACAATGAGCAGTTCTTC.

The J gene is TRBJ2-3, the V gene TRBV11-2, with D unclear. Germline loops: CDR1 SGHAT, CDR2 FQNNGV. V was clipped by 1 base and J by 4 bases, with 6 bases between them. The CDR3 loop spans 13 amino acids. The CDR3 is CASSLGRSDTQYF. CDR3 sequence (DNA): TGTGCCAGCAGCTTAGGCAGATCAGATACGCAGTATTTT. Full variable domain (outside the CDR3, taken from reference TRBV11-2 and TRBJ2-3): EAGVAQSPRYKIIEKRQSVAFWCNPISGHATLYWYQQILGQGPKLLIQFQNNGVVDDSQLPKDRFSAERLKGVDSTLKIQPAKLEDSAVYLCASSLGRSDTQYFGPGTRLTVL.

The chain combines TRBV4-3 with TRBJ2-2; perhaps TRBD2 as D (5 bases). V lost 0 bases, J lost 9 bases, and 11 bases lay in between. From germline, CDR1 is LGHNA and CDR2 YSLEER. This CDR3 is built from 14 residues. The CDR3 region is CASSQDQAGRELFF. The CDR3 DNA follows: TGCGCCAGCAGCCAAGATCAGGCGGGCCGGGAGCTGTTTTTT.

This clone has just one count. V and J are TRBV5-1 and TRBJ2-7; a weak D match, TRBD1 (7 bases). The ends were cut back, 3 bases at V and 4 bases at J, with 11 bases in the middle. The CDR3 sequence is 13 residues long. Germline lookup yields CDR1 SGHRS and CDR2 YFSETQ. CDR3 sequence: CASSWTGGYEQYF. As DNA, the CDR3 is TGCGCCAGCAGCTGGACAGGAGGGTACGAGCAGTACTTC.

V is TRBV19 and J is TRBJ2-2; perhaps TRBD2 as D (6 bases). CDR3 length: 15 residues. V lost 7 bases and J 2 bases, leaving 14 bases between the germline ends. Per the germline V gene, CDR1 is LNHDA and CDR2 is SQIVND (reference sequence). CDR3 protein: CASIRSGSNTGELFF. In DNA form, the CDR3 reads TGTGCCAGTATCCGAAGCGGGTCAAACACCGGGGAGCTGTTTTTT.

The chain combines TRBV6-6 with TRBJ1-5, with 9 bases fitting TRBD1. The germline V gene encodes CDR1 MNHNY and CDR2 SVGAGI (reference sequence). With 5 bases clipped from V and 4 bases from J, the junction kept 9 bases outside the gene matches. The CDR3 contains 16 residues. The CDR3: CASSTGQGLLNQPQHF. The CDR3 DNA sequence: TGTGCCAGCAGTACGGGACAGGGTCTTCTAAATCAGCCCCAGCATTTT.

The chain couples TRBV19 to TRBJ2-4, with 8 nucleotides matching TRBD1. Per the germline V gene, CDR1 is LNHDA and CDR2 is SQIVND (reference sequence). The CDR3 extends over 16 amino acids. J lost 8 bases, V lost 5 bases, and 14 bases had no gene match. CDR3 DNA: TGTGCCAGTAGTCTTCCCGTCCGGACAGGGTTGGACATTCAGTACTTC. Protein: CASSLPVRTGLDIQYF.

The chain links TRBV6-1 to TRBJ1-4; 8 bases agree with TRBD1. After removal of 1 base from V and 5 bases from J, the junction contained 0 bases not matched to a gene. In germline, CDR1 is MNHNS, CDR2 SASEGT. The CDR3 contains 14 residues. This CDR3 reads CASSEGQGNEKLFF. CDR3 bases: TGTGCCAGCAGTGAAGGACAGGGGAATGAAAAACTGTTTTTT.

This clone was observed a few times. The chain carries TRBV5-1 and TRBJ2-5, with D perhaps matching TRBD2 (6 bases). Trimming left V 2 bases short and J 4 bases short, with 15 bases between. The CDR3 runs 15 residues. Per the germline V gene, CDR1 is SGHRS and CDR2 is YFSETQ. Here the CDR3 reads CASSFGGTGGETQYF. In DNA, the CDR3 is TGCGCCAGCAGCTTCGGAGGGACTGGAGGAGAGACCCAGTACTTC.

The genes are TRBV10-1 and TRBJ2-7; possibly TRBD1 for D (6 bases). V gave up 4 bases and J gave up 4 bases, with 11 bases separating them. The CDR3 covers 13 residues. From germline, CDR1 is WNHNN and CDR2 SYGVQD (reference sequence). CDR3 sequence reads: CASSGEQGYEQYF. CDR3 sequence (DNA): TGCGCCAGCAGTGGAGAACAGGGATACGAGCAGTACTTC.

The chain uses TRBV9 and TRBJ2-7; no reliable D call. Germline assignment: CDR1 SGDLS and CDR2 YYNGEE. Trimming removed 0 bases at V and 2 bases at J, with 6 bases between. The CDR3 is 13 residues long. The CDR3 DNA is TGTGCCAGCAGCGTAGACCCGGCCTACGAGCAGTACTTC. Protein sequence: CASSVDPAYEQYF.

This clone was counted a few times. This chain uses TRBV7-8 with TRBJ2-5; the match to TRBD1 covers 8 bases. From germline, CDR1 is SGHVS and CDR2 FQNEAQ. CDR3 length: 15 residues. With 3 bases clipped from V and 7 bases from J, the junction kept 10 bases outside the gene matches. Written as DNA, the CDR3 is TGTGCCAGCAGCTTCCGTCGGACAGGGTGGATGACCCAGTACTTC. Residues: CASSFRRTGWMTQYF. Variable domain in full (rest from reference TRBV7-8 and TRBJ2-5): GAGVSQSPRYKVAKRGQDVALRCDPISGHVSLFWYQQALGQGPEFLTYFQNEAQLDKSGLPSDRFFAERPEGSVSTLKIQRTQQEDSAVYLCASSFRRTGWMTQYFGPGTRLLVL.

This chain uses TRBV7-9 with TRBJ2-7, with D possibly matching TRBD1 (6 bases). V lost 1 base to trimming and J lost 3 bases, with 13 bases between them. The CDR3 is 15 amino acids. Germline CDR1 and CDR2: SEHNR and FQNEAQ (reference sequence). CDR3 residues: CASSLDRVNLYEQYF. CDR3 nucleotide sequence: TGTGCCAGCAGCTTAGACAGGGTGAACCTCTACGAGCAGTACTTC.

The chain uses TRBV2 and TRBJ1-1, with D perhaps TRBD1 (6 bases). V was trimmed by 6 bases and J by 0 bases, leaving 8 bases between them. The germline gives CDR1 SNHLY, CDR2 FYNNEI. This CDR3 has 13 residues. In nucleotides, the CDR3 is TGTGCCAGCAGAAACAGGGTGAACACTGAAGCTTTCTTT. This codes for CASRNRVNTEAFF. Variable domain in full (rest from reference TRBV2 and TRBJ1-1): EPEVTQTPSHQVTQMGQEVILRCVPISNHLYFYWYRQILGQKVEFLVSFYNNEISEKSEIFDDQFSVERPDGSNFTLKIRSTKLEDSAMYFCASRNRVNTEAFFGQGTRLTVV.

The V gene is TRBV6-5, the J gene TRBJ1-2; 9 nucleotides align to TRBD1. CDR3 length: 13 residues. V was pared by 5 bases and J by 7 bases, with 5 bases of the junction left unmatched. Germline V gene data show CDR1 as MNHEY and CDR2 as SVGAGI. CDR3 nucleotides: TGTGCCAGCAGTGACCGGGACAGGGCTGGCTACACCTTC. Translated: CASSDRDRAGYTF.

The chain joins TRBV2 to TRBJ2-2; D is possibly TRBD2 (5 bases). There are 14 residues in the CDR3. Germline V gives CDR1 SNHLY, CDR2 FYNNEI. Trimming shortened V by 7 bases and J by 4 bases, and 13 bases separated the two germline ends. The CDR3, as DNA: TGTGCCAGCATTTGGTCCCGGGGCACCGGGGAGCTGTTTTTT. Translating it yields CASIWSRGTGELFF.

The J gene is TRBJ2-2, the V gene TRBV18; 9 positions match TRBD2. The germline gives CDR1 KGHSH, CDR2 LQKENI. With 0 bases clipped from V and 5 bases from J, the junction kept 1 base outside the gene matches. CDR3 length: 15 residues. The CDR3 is CASSPPSGRTGELFF. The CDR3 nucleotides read TGTGCCAGCTCACCACCTAGCGGGAGAACCGGGGAGCTGTTTTTT. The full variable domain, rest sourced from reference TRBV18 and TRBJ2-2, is NAGVMQNPRHLVRRRGQEARLRCSPMKGHSHVYWYRQLPEEGLKFMVYLQKENIIDESGMPKERFSAEFPKEGPSILRIQQVVRGDSAAYFCASSPPSGRTGELFFGEGSRLTVL.

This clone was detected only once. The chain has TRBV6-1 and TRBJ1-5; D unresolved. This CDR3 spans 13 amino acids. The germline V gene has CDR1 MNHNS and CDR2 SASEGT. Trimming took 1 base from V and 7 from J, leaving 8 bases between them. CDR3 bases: TGTGCCAGCAGTGAAGTCCCCCAACAGCCCCAGCATTTT. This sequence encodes CASSEVPQQPQHF.

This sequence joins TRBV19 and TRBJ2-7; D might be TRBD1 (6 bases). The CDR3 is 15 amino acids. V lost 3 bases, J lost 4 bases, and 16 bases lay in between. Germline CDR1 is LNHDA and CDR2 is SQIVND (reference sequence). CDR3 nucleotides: TGTGCCAGTAGTATTTGGGACATACGTCCTTACGAGCAGTACTTC. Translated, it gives CASSIWDIRPYEQYF.

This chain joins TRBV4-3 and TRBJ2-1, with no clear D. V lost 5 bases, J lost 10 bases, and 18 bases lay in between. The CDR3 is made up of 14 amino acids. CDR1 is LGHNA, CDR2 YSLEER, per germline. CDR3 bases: TGCGCCAGCAGCACAGAAACAATGAGTCGGGAGCAGTTCTTC. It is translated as CASSTETMSREQFF.

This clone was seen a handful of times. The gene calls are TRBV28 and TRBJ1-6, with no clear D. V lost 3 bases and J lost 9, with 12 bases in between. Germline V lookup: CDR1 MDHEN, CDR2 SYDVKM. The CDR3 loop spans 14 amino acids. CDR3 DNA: TGTGCCAGCAGTTTGGGAGTGTTCGGTTCACCCCTCCACTTT. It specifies CASSLGVFGSPLHF. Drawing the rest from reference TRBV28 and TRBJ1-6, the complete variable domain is DVKVTQSSRYLVKRTGEKVFLECVQDMDHENMFWYRQDPGLGLRLIYFSYDVKMKEKGDIPEGYSVSREKKERFSLILESASTNQTSMYLCASSLGVFGSPLHFGNGTRLTVT.

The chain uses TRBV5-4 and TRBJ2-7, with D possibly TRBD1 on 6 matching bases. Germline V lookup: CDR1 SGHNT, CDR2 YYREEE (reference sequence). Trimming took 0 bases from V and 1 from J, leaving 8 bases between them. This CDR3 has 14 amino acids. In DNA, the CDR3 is TGTGCCAGCAGCTTGGACAGGGTGTCCTACGAGCAGTACTTC. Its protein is CASSLDRVSYEQYF.

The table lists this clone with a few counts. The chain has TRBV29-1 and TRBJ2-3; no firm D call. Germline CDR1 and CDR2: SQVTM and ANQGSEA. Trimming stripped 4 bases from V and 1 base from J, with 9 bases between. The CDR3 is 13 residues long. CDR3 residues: CSVVKQGTDTQYF. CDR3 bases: TGCAGCGTTGTTAAGCAGGGCACAGATACGCAGTATTTT.

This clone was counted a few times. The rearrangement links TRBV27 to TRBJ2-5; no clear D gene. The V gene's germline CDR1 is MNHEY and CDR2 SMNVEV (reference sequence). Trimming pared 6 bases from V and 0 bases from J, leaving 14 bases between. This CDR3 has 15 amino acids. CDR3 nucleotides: TGTGCCAGCAGAGGCGGTCGATCGTACCAAGAGACCCAGTACTTC. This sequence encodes CASRGGRSYQETQYF.

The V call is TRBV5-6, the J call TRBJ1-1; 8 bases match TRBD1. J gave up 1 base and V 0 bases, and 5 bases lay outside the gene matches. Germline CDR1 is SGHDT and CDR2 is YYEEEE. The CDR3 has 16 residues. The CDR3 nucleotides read TGTGCCAGCAGCTTGGCCCGGACAGGGAGGAACACTGAAGCTTTCTTT. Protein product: CASSLARTGRNTEAFF.

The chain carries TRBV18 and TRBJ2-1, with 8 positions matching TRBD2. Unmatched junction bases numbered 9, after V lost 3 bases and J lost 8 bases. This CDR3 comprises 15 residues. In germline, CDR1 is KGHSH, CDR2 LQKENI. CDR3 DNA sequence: TGTGCCAGCTCACCGCTACTAGCGGCTCGCGATGAGCAGTTCTTC. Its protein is CASSPLLAARDEQFF.

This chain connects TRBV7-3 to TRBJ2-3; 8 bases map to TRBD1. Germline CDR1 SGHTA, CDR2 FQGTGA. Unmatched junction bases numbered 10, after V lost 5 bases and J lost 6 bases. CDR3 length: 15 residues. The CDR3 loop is CASSLAGQGADTQYF. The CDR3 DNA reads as TGTGCCAGCAGCCTAGCCGGACAGGGTGCGGATACGCAGTATTTT.

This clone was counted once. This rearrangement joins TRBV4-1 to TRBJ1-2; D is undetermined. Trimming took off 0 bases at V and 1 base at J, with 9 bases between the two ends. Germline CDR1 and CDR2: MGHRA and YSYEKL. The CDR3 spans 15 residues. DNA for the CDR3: TGCGCCAGCAGCCAAGATGCAGGATTTAACTATGGCTACACCTTC. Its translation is CASSQDAGFNYGYTF.